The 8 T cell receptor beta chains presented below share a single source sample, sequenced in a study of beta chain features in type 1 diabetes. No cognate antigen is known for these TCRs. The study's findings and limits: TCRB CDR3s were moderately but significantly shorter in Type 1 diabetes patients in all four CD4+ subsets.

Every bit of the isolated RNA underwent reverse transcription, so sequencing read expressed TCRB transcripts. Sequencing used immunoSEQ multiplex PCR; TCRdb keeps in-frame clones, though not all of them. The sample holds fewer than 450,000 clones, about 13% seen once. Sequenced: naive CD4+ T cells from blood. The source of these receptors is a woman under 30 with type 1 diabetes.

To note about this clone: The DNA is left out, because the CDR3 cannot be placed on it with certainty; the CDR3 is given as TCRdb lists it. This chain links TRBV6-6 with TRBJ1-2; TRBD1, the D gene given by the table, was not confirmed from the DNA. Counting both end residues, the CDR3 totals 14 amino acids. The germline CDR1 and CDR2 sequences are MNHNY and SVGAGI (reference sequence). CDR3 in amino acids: CASSTSTVNYGYTF.

The CDR3 nucleotides read TGCGCCAGCCTGGGGACAGGGGAGCGACATACGCAGTATTTT. Translated, it gives CASLGTGERHTQYF. V gene TRBV10-2 combines with J gene TRBJ2-3, with TRBD1 identical over 10 bases. Germline trimming cut 8 bases from V and 7 bases from J; bases unmatched to any gene: 9. The CDR3 runs to 14 residues. Per the germline V gene, CDR1 is WSHSY and CDR2 is SAAADI.

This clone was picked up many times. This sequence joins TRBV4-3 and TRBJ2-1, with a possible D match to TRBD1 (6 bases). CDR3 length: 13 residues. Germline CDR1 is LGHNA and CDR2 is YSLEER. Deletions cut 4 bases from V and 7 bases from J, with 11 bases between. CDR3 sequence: CASSRRGGNEQFF. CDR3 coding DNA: TGCGCCAGCAGCCGCAGAGGGGGTAATGAGCAGTTCTTC.

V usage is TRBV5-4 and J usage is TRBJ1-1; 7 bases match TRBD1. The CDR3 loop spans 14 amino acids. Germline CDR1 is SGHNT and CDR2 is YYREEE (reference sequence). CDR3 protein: CVFRGQIMNTEAFF. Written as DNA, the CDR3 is TGTGTATTCCGGGGACAGATCATGAACACTGAAGCTTTCTTT.

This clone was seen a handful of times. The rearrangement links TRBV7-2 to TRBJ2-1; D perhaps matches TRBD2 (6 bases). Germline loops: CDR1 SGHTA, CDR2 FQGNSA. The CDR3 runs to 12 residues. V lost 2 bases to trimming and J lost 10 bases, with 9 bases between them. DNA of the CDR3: TGTGCCAGCAGCTTAATCGCGGGAGAGCAGTTCTTC. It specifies CASSLIAGEQFF.

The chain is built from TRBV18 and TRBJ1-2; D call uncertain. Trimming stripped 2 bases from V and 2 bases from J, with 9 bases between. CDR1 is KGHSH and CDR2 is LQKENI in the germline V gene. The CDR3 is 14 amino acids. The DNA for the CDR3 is TGTGCCAGCTCACCAGGGCCGCTGAACTATGGCTACACCTTC. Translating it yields CASSPGPLNYGYTF.

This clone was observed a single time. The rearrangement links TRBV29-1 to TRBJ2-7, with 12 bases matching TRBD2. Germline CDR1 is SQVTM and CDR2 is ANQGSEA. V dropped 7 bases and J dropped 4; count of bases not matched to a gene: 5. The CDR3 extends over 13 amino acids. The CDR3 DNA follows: TGCAGCGCGACTAGCGGGAGAGGGTACGAGCAGTACTTC. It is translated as CSATSGRGYEQYF.

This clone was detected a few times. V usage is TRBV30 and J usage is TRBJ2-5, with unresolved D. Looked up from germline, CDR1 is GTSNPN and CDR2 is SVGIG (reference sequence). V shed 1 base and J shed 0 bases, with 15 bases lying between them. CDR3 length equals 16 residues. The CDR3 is CAWSDKGRNYQETQYF. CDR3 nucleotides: TGTGCCTGGAGTGATAAAGGCAGGAACTACCAAGAGACCCAGTACTTC.